The text below deals with one T cell receptor (beta chain). The table came from immunoSEQ multiplex PCR; TCRdb's copy has only in-frame clones and leaves some out. The sample lists more than 200,000 clones, approximately 91% seen once, with roughly 2.5% in the top ten. The source of the sample is a study of blood T cell repertoires in COVID-19. About the research overall: Acute-phase and convalescent COVID-19 samples originated in the United States, Italy and Spain. From T cells, B-cell-depleted T cells, or PBMCs came the material, which was cDNA or gDNA.

From germline, CDR1 is SGHDN and CDR2 FVKESK. This CDR3 region has 15 residues. V lost 0 bases, J lost 7 bases, and 15 bases lay in between. The chain employs TRBV14 and TRBJ2-5, with a weak D call TRBD1 (7 bases). The sequence was obtained from a woman aged 55-70 years with acute or convalescent COVID-19. Sequenced material: peripheral blood. The CDR3 protein is CASSQDSGGRGTQYF. CDR3 DNA: TGTGCCAGCAGCCAAGATTCAGGGGGGCGCGGGACCCAGTACTTC.